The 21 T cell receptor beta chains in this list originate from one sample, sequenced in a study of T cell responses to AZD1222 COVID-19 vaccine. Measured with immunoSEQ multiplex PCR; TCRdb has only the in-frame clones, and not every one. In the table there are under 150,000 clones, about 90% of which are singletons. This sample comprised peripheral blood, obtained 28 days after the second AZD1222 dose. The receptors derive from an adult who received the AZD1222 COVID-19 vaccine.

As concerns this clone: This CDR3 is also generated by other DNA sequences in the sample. CDR3 protein: CASSSTGDSPLHF. The CDR3 DNA follows: TGTGCCAGCAGTTCGACAGGGGACTCACCCCTCCACTTT. This rearrangement joins TRBV12-3 or TRBV12-4 to TRBJ1-6; 8 bases map to TRBD1. The ends lost 4 bases at V and 10 bases at J; junction bases unmatched: 3. This CDR3 comprises 13 residues.

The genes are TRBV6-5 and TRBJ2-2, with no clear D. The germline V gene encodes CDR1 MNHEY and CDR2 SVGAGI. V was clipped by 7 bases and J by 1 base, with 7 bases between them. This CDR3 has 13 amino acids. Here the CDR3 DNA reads TGTGCCAGCACCATATTGAACACCGGGGAGCTGTTTTTT. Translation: CASTILNTGELFF.

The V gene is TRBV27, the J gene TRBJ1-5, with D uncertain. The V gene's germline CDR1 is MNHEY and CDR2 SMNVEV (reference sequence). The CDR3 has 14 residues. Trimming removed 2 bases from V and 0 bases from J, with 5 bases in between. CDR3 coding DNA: TGTGCCAGCAGTTTAGGGTATAGCAATCAGCCCCAGCATTTT. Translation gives CASSLGYSNQPQHF.

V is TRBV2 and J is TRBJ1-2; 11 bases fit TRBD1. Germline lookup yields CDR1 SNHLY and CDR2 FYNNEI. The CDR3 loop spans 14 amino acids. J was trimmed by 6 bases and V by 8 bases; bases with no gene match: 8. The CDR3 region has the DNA TGTGCCAGCGGACAGGGGGCGCGTAGGGATGGCTACACCTTC. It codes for CASGQGARRDGYTF. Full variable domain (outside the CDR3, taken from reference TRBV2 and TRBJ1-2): EPEVTQTPSHQVTQMGQEVILRCVPISNHLYFYWYRQILGQKVEFLVSFYNNEISEKSEIFDDQFSVERPDGSNFTLKIRSTKLEDSAMYFCASGQGARRDGYTFGSGTRLTVV.

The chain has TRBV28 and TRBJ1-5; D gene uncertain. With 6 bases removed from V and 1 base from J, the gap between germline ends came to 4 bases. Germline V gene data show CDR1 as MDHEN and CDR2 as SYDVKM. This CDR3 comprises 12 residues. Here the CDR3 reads CASSVSNQPQHF. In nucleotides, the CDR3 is TGTGCCAGCAGCGTGAGCAATCAGCCCCAGCATTTT.

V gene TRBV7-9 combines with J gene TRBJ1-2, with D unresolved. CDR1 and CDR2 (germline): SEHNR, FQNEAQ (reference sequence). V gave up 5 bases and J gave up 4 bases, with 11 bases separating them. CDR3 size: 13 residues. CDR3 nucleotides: TGTGCCAGCAGCCCCGGAGGACCCTATGGCTACACCTTC. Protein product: CASSPGGPYGYTF.

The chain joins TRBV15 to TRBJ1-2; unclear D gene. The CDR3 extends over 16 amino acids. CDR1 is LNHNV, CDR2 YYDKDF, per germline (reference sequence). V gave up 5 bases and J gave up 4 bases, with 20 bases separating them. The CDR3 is CATSPHLGRGVYGYTF. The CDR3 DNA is TGTGCCACCAGCCCTCACCTCGGGCGAGGAGTCTATGGCTACACCTTC.

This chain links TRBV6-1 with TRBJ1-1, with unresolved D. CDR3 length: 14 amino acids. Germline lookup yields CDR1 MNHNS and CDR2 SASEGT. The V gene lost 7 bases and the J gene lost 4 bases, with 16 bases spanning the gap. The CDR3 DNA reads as TGTGCCAGCATTACGACCCAGGCGGGCACTGAAGCTTTCTTT. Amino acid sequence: CASITTQAGTEAFF.

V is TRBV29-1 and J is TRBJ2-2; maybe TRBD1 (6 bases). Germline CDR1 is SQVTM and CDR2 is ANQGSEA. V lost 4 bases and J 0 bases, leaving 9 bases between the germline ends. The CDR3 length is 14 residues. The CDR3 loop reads CSVGQGTNTGELFF. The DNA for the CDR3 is TGCAGCGTTGGGCAGGGGACGAACACCGGGGAGCTGTTTTTT.

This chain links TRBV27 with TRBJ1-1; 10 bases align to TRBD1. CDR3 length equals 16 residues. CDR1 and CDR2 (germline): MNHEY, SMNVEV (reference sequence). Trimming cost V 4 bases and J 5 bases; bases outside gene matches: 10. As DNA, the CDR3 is TGTGCCAGCAGTTGGACCGGGACAGGGGCGCAAACTGAAGCTTTCTTT. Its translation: CASSWTGTGAQTEAFF.

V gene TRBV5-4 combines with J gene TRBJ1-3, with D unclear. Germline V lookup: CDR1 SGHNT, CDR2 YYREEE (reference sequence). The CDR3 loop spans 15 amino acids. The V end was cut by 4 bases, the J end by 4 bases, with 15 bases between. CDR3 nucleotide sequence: TGTGCCAGCAGCCTTCCGGGCGGCAACGGAAACACCATATATTTT. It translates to CASSLPGGNGNTIYF. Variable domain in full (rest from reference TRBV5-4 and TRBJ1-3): ETGVTQSPTHLIKTRGQQVTLRCSSQSGHNTVSWYQQALGQGPQFIFQYYREEENGRGNFPPRFSGLQFPNYSSELNVNALELDDSALYLCASSLPGGNGNTIYFGEGSWLTVV.

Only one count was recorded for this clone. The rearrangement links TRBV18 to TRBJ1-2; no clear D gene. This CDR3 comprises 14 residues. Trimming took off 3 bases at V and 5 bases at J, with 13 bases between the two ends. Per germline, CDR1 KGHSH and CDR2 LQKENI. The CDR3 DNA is TGTGCCAGCTCACCCTTGGAAACGGGTTATGGCTACACCTTC. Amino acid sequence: CASSPLETGYGYTF.

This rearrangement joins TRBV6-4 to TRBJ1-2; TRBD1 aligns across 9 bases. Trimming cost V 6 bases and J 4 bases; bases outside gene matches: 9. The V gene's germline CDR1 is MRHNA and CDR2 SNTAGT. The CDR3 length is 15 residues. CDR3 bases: TGTGCCAGCAGCGCCGAGGGACAGGGTGGCTATGGCTACACCTTC. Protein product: CASSAEGQGGYGYTF.

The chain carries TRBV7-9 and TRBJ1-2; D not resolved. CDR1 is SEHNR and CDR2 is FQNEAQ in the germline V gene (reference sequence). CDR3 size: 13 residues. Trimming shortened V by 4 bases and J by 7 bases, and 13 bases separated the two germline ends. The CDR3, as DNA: TGTGCCAGCAGCTCTGTTGCGGCGAGTGGCTACACCTTC. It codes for CASSSVAASGYTF.

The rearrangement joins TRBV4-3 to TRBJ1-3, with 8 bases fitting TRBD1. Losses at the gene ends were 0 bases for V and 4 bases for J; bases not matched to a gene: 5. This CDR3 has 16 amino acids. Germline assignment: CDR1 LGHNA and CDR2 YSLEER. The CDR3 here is CASSQDLTGEGNTIYF. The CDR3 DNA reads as TGCGCCAGCAGCCAAGATTTGACAGGGGAGGGAAACACCATATATTTT.

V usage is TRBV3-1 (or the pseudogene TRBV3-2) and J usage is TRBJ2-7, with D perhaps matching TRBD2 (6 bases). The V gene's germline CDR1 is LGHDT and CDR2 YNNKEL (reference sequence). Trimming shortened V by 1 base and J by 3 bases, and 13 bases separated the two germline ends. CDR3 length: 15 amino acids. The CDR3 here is CASSQGGGAGYEQYF. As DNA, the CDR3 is TGTGCCAGCAGCCAAGGAGGAGGGGCCGGCTACGAGCAGTACTTC.

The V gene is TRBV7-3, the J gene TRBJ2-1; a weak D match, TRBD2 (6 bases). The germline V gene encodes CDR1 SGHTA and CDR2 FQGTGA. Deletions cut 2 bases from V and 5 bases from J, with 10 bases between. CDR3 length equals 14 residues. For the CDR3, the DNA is TGTGCCAGCAGCTTAGGCCGGGGGAACAATGAGCAGTTCTTC. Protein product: CASSLGRGNNEQFF.

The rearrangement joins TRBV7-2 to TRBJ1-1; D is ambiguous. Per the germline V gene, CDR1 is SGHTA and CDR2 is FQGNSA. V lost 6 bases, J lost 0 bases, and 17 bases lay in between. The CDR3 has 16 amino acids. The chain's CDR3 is CASRLTTSRMNTEAFF. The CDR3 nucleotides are TGTGCCAGCAGACTTACTACCAGCAGAATGAACACTGAAGCTTTCTTT.

The CDR3 reads CASMRSGVFTEAFF. The CDR3 DNA reads TGTGCCAGCATGAGGAGTGGGGTGTTCACTGAAGCTTTCTTT. The V call is TRBV6-5, the J call TRBJ1-1; D uncertain. V was cut by 7 bases and J by 4 bases, with 16 bases left in between. Germline-derived CDR1 and CDR2 are MNHEY and SVGAGI. The CDR3 runs 14 residues.

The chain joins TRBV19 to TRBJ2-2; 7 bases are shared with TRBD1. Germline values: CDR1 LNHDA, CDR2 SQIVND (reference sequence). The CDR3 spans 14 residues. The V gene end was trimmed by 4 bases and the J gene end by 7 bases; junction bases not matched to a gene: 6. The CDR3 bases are TGTGCCAGTAGTACACAGGGGCCAAGCGGGGAGCTGTTTTTT. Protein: CASSTQGPSGELFF.

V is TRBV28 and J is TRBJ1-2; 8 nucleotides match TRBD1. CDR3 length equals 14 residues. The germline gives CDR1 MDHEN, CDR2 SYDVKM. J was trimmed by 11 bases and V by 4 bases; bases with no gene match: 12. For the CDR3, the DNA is TGTGCCAGCAGTTCCCTCCCACCTGGACAGGGTTACACCTTC. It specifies CASSSLPPGQGYTF.